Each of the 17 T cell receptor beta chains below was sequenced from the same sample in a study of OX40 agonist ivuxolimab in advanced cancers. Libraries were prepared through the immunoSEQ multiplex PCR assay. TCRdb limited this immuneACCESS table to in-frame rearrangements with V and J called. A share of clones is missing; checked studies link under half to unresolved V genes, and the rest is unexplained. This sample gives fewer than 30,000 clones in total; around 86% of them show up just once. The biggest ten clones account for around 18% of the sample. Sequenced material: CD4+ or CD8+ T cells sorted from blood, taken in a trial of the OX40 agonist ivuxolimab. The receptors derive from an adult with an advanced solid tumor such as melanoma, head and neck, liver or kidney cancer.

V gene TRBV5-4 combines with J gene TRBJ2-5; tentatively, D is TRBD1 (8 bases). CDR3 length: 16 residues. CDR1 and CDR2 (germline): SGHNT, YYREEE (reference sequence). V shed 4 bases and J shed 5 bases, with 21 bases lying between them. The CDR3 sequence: CASSASGGQGGETQYF. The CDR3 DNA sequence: TGTGCCAGCAGCGCCTCGGGAGGACAGGGCGGGGAGACCCAGTACTTC.

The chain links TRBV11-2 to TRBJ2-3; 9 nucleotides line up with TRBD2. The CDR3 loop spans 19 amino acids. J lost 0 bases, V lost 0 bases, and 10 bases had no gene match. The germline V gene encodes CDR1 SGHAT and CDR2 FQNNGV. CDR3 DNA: TGTGCCAGCAGCTTAGATCCTGGGGCTAGCGGGACTAGCACAGATACGCAGTATTTT. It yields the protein CASSLDPGASGTSTDTQYF.

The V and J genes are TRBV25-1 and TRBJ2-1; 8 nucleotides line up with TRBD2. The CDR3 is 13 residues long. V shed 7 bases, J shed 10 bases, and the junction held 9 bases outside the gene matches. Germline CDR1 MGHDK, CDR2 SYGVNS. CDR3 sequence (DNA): TGTGCCAGCACCCTTGGACTAGCAGGAGAGCAGTTCTTC. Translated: CASTLGLAGEQFF.

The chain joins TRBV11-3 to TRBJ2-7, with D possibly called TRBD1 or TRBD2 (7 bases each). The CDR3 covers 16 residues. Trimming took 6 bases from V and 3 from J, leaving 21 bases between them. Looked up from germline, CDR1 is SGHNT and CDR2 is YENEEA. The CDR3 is CASSRLGAGGDYEQYF. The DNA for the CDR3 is TGTGCCAGCAGTCGCTTGGGGGCAGGGGGGGACTACGAGCAGTACTTC.

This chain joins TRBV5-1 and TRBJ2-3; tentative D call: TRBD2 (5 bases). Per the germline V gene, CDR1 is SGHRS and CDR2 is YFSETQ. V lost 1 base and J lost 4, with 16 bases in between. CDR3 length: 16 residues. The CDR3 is CASSLTGSELSDTQYF. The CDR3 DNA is TGCGCCAGCAGCTTGACGGGATCGGAATTATCAGATACGCAGTATTTT. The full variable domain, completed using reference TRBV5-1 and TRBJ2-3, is KAGVTQTPRYLIKTRGQQVTLSCSPISGHRSVSWYQQTPGQGLQFLFEYFSETQRNKGNFPGRFSGRQFSNSRSEMNVSTLELGDSALYLCASSLTGSELSDTQYFGPGTRLTVL.

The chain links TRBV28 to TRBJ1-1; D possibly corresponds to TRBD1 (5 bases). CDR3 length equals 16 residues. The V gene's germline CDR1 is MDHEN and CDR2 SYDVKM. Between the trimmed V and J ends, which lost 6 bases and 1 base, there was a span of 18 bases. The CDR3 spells CASRSRAGRANTEAFF. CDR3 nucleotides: TGTGCCAGCAGATCCCGGGCGGGGCGGGCGAACACTGAAGCTTTCTTT.

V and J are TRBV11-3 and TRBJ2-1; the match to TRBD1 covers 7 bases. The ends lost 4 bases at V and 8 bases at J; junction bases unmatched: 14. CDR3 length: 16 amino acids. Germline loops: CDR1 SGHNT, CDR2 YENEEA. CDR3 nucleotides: TGTGCCAGCAGCTCCGTACCTACAGGGGCCAGGGATGAGCAGTTCTTC. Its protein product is CASSSVPTGARDEQFF.

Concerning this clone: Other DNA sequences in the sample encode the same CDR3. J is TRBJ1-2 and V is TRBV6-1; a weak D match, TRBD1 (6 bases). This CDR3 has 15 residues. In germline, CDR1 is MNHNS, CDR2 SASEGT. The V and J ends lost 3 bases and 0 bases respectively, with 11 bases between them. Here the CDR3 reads CASSEGRGPNYGYTF. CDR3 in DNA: TGTGCCAGCAGTGAGGGACGGGGGCCTAACTATGGCTACACCTTC.

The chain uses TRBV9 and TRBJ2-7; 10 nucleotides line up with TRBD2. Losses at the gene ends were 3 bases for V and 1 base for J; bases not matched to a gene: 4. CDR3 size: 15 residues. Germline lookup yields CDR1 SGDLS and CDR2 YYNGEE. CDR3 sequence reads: CASSGGLAVSYEQYF. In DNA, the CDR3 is TGTGCCAGCAGCGGAGGACTAGCGGTTTCCTACGAGCAGTACTTC.

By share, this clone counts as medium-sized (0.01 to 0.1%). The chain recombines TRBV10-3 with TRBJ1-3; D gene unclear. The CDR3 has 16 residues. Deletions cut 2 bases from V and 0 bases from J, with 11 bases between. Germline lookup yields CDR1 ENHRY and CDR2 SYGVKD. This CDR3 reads CAISEQSGDSGNTIYF. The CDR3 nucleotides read TGTGCCATCAGTGAGCAATCAGGTGACTCTGGAAACACCATATATTTT.

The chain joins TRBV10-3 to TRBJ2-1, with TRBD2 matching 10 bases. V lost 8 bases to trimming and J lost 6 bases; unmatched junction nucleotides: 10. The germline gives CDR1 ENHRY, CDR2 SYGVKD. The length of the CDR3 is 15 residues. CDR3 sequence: CAIGPLAGARNEQFF. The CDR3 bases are TGTGCCATCGGACCCCTAGCGGGAGCTCGCAATGAGCAGTTCTTC.

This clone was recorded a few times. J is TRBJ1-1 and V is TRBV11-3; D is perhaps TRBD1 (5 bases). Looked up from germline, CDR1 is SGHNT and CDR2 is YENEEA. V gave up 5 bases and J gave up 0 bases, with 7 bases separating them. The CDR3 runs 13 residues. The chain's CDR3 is CASSLGVNTEAFF. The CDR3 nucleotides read TGTGCCAGCAGCCTGGGGGTGAACACTGAAGCTTTCTTT.

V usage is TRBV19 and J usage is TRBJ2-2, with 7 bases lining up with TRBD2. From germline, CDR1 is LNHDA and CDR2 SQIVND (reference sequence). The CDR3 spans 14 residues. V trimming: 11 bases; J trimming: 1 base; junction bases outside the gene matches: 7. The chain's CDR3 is CAVKRGQNTGELFF. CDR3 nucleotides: TGTGCCGTTAAGCGGGGTCAGAACACCGGGGAGCTGTTTTTT. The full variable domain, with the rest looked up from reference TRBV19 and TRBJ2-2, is DGGITQSPKYLFRKEGQNVTLSCEQNLNHDAMYWYRQDPGQGLRLIYYSQIVNDFQKGDIAEGYSVSREKKESFPLTVTSAQKNPTAFYLCAVKRGQNTGELFFGEGSRLTVL.

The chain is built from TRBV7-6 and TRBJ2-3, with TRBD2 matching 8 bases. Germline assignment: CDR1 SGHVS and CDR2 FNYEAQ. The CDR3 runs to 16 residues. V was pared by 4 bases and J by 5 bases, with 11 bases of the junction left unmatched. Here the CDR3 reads CASSSTGTSVIDTQYF. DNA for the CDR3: TGTGCCAGCAGCTCTACCGGGACTAGTGTGATAGATACGCAGTATTTT.

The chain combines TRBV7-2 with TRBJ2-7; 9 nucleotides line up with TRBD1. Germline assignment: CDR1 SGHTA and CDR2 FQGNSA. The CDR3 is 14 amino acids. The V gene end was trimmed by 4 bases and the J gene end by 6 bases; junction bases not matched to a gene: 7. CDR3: CASSSWTGAGEQYF. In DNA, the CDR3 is TGTGCCAGCAGCTCTTGGACAGGGGCGGGCGAGCAGTACTTC.

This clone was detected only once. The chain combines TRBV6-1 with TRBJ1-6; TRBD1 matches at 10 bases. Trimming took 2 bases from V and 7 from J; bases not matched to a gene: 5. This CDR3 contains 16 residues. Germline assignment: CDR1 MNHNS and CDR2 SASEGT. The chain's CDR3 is CASSEKDRGMNSPLHF. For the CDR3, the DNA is TGTGCCAGCAGTGAAAAGGACAGGGGGATGAATTCACCCCTCCACTTT.

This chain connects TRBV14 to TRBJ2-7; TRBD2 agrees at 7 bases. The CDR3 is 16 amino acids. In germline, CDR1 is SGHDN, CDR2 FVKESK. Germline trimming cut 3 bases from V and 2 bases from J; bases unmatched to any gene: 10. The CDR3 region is CASSHRGRERPYEQYF. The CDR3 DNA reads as TGTGCCAGCAGCCACAGAGGGCGGGAGAGGCCCTACGAGCAGTACTTC.